One sample yielded the 20 T cell receptor beta chains listed below, sequenced in a study of response to subunit inactivated influenza vaccine. MiXCR was run by TCRdb on the RT-PCR reads, yielding one entry per CDR3 protein. The data hold about 520,000 distinct CDR3 sequences, with more than 7% observed a single time. Material: PBMCs from blood, obtained about 24 months after vaccination. These receptors were collected from a man between 50 and 69 years old who received an inactivated influenza vaccine.

The rearrangement uses TRBV28 and TRBJ2-2, with 9 bases matching TRBD2. The CDR3 runs 16 residues. The V segment lost 1 base and the J segment 5 bases; nucleotides outside the gene matches: 5. Germline V lookup: CDR1 MDHEN, CDR2 SYDVKM. The CDR3 sequence is CASSLSAGGKTGELFF. The DNA of the CDR3 is TGTGCCAGCAGTTTATCAGCGGGAGGCAAAACCGGGGAGCTGTTTTTT.

The V and J genes are TRBV7-2 and TRBJ2-3; 12 bases fit TRBD2. Germline lookup yields CDR1 SGHTA and CDR2 FQGNSA. V was pared by 0 bases and J by 5 bases, with 3 bases of the junction left unmatched. The CDR3 has 16 amino acids. This CDR3 is CASSLALLAGGDTQYF. DNA for the CDR3: TGTGCCAGCAGCTTAGCGCTACTAGCGGGGGGAGATACGCAGTATTTT.

In its sample, this clonotype was seen a few times. V and J are TRBV14 and TRBJ2-1; 7 nucleotides align to TRBD2. V trimming: 1 base; J trimming: 6 bases; junction bases outside the gene matches: 6. The CDR3 spans 15 residues. Germline CDR1 is SGHDN and CDR2 is FVKESK. The CDR3, as DNA: TGTGCCAGCAGCCAAGTCGGACTAGGTTTCAATGAGCAGTTCTTC. Its protein product is CASSQVGLGFNEQFF.

This clonotype was observed at least ten times. This chain joins TRBV28 and TRBJ2-3, with D perhaps matching TRBD1 (6 bases). V lost 7 bases and J lost 9, with 14 bases in between. Germline V gives CDR1 MDHEN, CDR2 SYDVKM. The CDR3 covers 12 residues. CDR3 in DNA: TGTGCCAGCAATGGGGACACCCAGACGCAGTATTTT. Its protein product is CASNGDTQTQYF. The complete variable domain, with remaining parts taken from reference TRBV28 and TRBJ2-3, reads DVKVTQSSRYLVKRTGEKVFLECVQDMDHENMFWYRQDPGLGLRLIYFSYDVKMKEKGDIPEGYSVSREKKERFSLILESASTNQTSMYLCASNGDTQTQYFGPGTRLTVL.

The chain combines TRBV28 with TRBJ2-7; 7 bases match TRBD2. V shed 6 bases and J 4 bases; nucleotides not matched to a gene: 9. Germline CDR1 is MDHEN and CDR2 is SYDVKM. The CDR3 sequence is 14 residues long. CDR3 coding DNA: TGTGCCAGCAGACACCCGGGACTAACTTACGAGCAGTACTTC. Residues: CASRHPGLTYEQYF.

V and J are TRBV18 and TRBJ2-2; TRBD1 matches at 9 bases. CDR1 and CDR2 from the germline V gene are KGHSH and LQKENI. V was clipped by 4 bases and J by 4 bases; unmatched bases: 10. The length of the CDR3 is 17 residues. This CDR3 is CASSQSNSGQGTGELFF. CDR3 coding DNA: TGTGCCAGCTCACAATCTAATTCGGGACAGGGCACCGGGGAGCTGTTTTTT.

This clonotype was seen only a few times. The chain has TRBV28 and TRBJ1-2, with a tentative D call TRBD1 (6 bases). The ends were cut back, 10 bases at V and 6 bases at J, with 18 bases in the middle. The CDR3 is 13 residues long. The germline CDR1 and CDR2 sequences are MDHEN and SYDVKM. CDR3 sequence: CAIYHRTADGYTF. CDR3 sequence (DNA): TGTGCCATTTATCACCGGACAGCCGATGGCTACACCTTC.

V and J are TRBV10-3 and TRBJ1-5; D may be TRBD1 (5 bases). Trimming cost V 6 bases and J 4 bases, with 10 bases left between them. This CDR3 region has 13 residues. Germline V CDR1 and CDR2: ENHRY, SYGVKD. This chain's CDR3 is CAISAGANQPQHF. The DNA for the CDR3 is TGTGCCATCAGCGCTGGGGCGAATCAGCCCCAGCATTTT.

This clonotype has only a few counts. This sequence joins TRBV3-1 and TRBJ2-1, with D possibly matching TRBD2 (5 bases). Trimming cost V 3 bases and J 0 bases, with 12 bases left between them. The CDR3 spans 16 residues. Germline CDR1 and CDR2: LGHDT and YNNKEL (reference sequence). The CDR3 spells CASSHAGLSSYNEQFF. CDR3 bases: TGTGCCAGCAGCCATGCGGGCCTAAGCTCCTACAATGAGCAGTTCTTC.

Remarks on this clonotype: One junction end does not reproduce the germline sequence, and a read error may be involved. The chain uses TRBV3-1 and TRBJ2-3, with D hard to call. CDR3 length: 14 residues. Germline loops: CDR1 LGHDT, CDR2 YNNKEL (reference sequence). This CDR3 is CACSQDIRTNTQYF. In DNA form, the CDR3 reads TGTGCCTGCAGTCAGGATATTCGCACAAATACGCAGTATTTT.

The V call is TRBV18, the J call TRBJ1-3; D call uncertain. The CDR3 runs 16 residues. CDR1 and CDR2 from the germline V gene are KGHSH and LQKENI. Deletions cut 3 bases from V and 4 bases from J, with 16 bases between. CDR3 loop: CASSPGQALSGNTIYF. For the CDR3, the DNA is TGTGCCAGCTCACCCGGGCAGGCGTTGAGCGGAAACACCATATATTTT.

There are a few counts of this clonotype. The genes are TRBV20-1 and TRBJ1-2; D unclear. V gave up 5 bases and J gave up 4 bases, with 14 bases separating them. Germline CDR1 reads DFQATT; CDR2 reads SNEGSKA (reference sequence). The CDR3 is 13 residues long. DNA of the CDR3: TGCAGTGCTGGGAGGTCCCCTTCCTATGGCTACACCTTC. As protein: CSAGRSPSYGYTF.

V gene TRBV2 combines with J gene TRBJ1-3; weak D call: TRBD1 (5 bases). Germline V gives CDR1 SNHLY, CDR2 FYNNEI. Deletions cut 3 bases from V and 4 bases from J, with 7 bases between. The CDR3 consists of 13 residues. This CDR3 reads CASSETAGNTIYF. The CDR3, as DNA: TGTGCCAGCAGTGAGACAGCGGGAAACACCATATATTTT.

Ten or more counts support this clonotype. This sequence joins TRBV28 and TRBJ2-7; 11 nucleotides align to TRBD2. CDR3 length equals 14 residues. Germline V CDR1 and CDR2: MDHEN, SYDVKM. V was pared by 10 bases and J by 6 bases, with 11 bases of the junction left unmatched. The CDR3 nucleotides are TGTGCCAACATTAGCGGGAGGGCCGTTTTCGAGCAGTACTTC. It is translated as CANISGRAVFEQYF.

The sample holds many counts of this clonotype. The chain uses TRBV12-3 or TRBV12-4 and TRBJ2-5; TRBD1 might be the D (5 bases). Between the trimmed V and J ends, which lost 0 bases and 5 bases, there was a span of 7 bases. CDR3 length: 13 residues. The chain's CDR3 is CASSLAAGETQYF. Here the CDR3 DNA reads TGTGCCAGCAGTTTAGCGGCAGGGGAGACCCAGTACTTC.

The rearrangement joins TRBV10-2 to TRBJ1-1; 7 bases align to TRBD1. V dropped 1 base and J dropped 7; count of bases not matched to a gene: 3. CDR1 and CDR2 from the germline V gene are WSHSY and SAAADI. The CDR3 has 13 residues. CDR3 sequence reads: CASSELQGGEAFF. In DNA, the CDR3 is TGCGCCAGCAGTGAGTTGCAGGGGGGTGAAGCTTTCTTT.

The table lists this clonotype with a few counts. The chain carries TRBV5-1 and TRBJ1-3, with D possibly TRBD1 on 5 matching bases. From germline, CDR1 is SGHRS and CDR2 YFSETQ. Trimming pared 0 bases from V and 4 bases from J, leaving 17 bases between. The CDR3 has 17 residues. The DNA of the CDR3 is TGCGCCAGCAGCTTGGCCGGATCGTCCGGGGGAGGAAACACCATATATTTT. Protein sequence: CASSLAGSSGGGNTIYF.

This clonotype occurred many times. Written as DNA, the CDR3 is TGCAGTGCAATATACCGGGGTTACGTCACAGATACGCAGTATTTT. The encoded protein is CSAIYRGYVTDTQYF. The rearrangement links TRBV20-1 to TRBJ2-3; TRBD2 is a possible D gene (5 bases). The length of the CDR3 is 15 residues. V was cut by 6 bases and J by 2 bases, with 18 bases left in between. The V gene's germline CDR1 is DFQATT and CDR2 SNEGSKA (reference sequence).

J is TRBJ1-5 and V is TRBV10-3; 7 nucleotides match TRBD1. Germline V gene data show CDR1 as ENHRY and CDR2 as SYGVKD. The length of the CDR3 is 13 residues. V gave up 6 bases and J gave up 7 bases; unmatched junction bases: 6. The CDR3 DNA reads TGTGCCATCAGAGGGGGCGCGGGGCAGCCCCAGCATTTT. Protein: CAIRGGAGQPQHF.

J is TRBJ2-1 and V is TRBV3-1, with TRBD2 as a possible D gene (5 bases). Germline loops: CDR1 LGHDT, CDR2 YNNKEL (reference sequence). This CDR3 contains 16 residues. V was shortened by 1 base and J by 6 bases, with 16 bases between the two germline ends. CDR3 residues: CASSQVYGIKPNEQFF. The CDR3 region has the DNA TGTGCCAGCAGCCAAGTATACGGGATTAAGCCCAATGAGCAGTTCTTC.